The sequence of this TCR beta chain was determined in a study of blood T cell repertoires in COVID-19. Study-wide background: Acute and convalescent COVID-19 specimens originated in the United States, Italy and Spain.

Only in-frame clones appear in the TCRdb table, and some are missing; sequencing was by immunoSEQ multiplex PCR. The sample has 67,000 or so clones, about 80% seen once; the top ten hold roughly 28%. CDR3 length: 16 amino acids. The V gene's germline CDR1 is SGHNT and CDR2 YYREEE (reference sequence). V shed 1 base, J shed 4 bases, and the junction held 6 bases outside the gene matches. Source material: peripheral blood. This rearrangement joins TRBV5-4 to TRBJ2-1; 9 bases agree with TRBD1. The TCR was taken from a man in his 70s with acute or convalescent COVID-19. CDR3 DNA: TGTGCCAGCAGCTTGTCCCGGGACAGGGCTTACAATGAGCAGTTCTTC. Amino acid sequence: CASSLSRDRAYNEQFF. The entire variable domain, with the rest obtained from reference TRBV5-4 and TRBJ2-1, is as follows: ETGVTQSPTHLIKTRGQQVTLRCSSQSGHNTVSWYQQALGQGPQFIFQYYREEENGRGNFPPRFSGLQFPNYSSELNVNALELDDSALYLCASSLSRDRAYNEQFFGPGTRLTVL.